This T cell receptor (beta chain) was retrieved from a study of blood T cell repertoires in COVID-19. The wider study: T cells, B-cell-depleted T cells, or PBMCs supplied cDNA or gDNA.

Original processing methods: Estimated nucleated cell counts came from reference gene primer amplification. Using immunoSEQ multiplex PCR, the repertoire was profiled, and TCRdb retains in-frame clones only, with some absent. V, J and clone size were drawn from that table, and D and trimming were deduced from the DNA. The data show 100,000 to 150,000 clones, roughly four fifths seen once. Enrollment of patients from Seattle took place during active infection, with longitudinal follow-up. CDR3 length equals 15 residues. The V gene's germline CDR1 is SGHTS and CDR2 YDEGEE. V was pared by 4 bases and J by 4 bases, with 17 bases between.

The TCR originated in a man younger than 40 with COVID-19, enrolled during active disease. The chain employs TRBV5-8 and TRBJ1-2; D unclear. The specimen was peripheral blood. As DNA, the CDR3 is TGTGCCAGCAGCCCGGGGTCCTGGGCGGGCTATGGCTACACCTTC. Protein product: CASSPGSWAGYGYTF.